This T cell receptor (beta chain) was sequenced for a study of human T cells and chemical hapten exposure. Study-wide context: Small differences in pooled library volume mainly drove the variation in TCR yields per sample. Study-wide results and caveats: No alteration of TCRs above 1 in 1000 frequency was seen with DPC sensitization. Expanded TCRs made up significantly more big CDR3 similarity clusters than controls did.

In TCRdb, the RACE reads were re-called with MiXCR into one record per CDR3 protein. The sample records over 300,000 distinct CDR3 sequences, around 5.5% being singletons. As to time point: pre-sensitization, week 0. Treatment given: therapeutic diphenylcyclopropenone sensitization with weekly scalp DPC. Germline CDR1 reads SNHLY; CDR2 reads FYNNEI. CDR3 size: 14 residues. The germline V and J ends were trimmed by 7 bases and 4 bases, with 14 bases remaining between them. This clonotype has more than one count but fewer than ten. Antigen: not known. The chain links TRBV2 to TRBJ2-1; D may be TRBD1 (5 bases). This TCR was recovered from a woman aged 45-65 years with alopecia areata. Some clones in this sample may be carry-over from other donors' samples. The sample here was whole blood, taken in connection with sensitization to the hapten diphenylcyclopropenone (DPC). The CDR3 reads CASNYRSGYNEQFF. The CDR3 DNA sequence: TGTGCCAGCAATTACAGGTCAGGGTACAATGAGCAGTTCTTC.